Sequencing of this T cell receptor (beta chain) was carried out in a study of CD8+CD57+ T cells in acquired aplastic anemia. Study-wide points: Some 28 sequences, all CD8+ CDR3, were shared between patients and controls.

The CDR3 contains 15 residues. Trimming left V 3 bases short and J 2 bases short, with 13 bases between. Germline V lookup: CDR1 SNHLY, CDR2 FYNNEI. On this clonotype itself: Its antigen remains unknown.

The TCR beta profiling, which covered VDJ combination and CDR3 sequence, was carried out using genomic DNA as the template. TCRdb processed the reads anew with MiXCR; each CDR3 protein has one entry. The sample records under 500,000 distinct CDR3 sequences, around 30% being singletons. Whoever was chosen for sequencing had shown CD8+CD57+ cell expansion by flow cytometry. With no exception, the patients had severe acquired aplastic anemia. Material: sorted CD4+, CD8+, or CD8+CD57+ T cells (not recorded which) from PBMCs. The chain couples TRBV2 to TRBJ2-5, with D possibly TRBD1 on 6 matching bases. The TCR was taken from a human donor with aplastic anemia. The CDR3 sequence is CASSDLQGKQETQYF. As DNA, the CDR3 is TGTGCCAGCAGTGATCTACAGGGAAAGCAAGAGACCCAGTACTTC.